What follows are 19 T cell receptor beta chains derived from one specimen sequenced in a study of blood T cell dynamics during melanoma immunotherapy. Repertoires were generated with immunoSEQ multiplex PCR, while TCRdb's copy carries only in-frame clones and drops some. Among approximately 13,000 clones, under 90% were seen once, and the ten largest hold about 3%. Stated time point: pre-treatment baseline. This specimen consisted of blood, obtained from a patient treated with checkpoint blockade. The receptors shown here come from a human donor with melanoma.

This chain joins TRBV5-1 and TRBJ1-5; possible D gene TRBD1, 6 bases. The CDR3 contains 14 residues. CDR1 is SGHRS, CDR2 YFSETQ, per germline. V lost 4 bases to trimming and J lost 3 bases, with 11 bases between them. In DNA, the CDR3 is TGCGCCAGCAGCACCGGACAGCTCAATCAGCCCCAGCATTTT. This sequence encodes CASSTGQLNQPQHF.

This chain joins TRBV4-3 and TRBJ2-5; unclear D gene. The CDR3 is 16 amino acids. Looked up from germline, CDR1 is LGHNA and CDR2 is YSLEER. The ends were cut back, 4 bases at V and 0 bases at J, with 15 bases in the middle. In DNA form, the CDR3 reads TGCGCCAGCAGCCCTCGGGCAGGCACTTACCAAGAGACCCAGTACTTC. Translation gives CASSPRAGTYQETQYF.

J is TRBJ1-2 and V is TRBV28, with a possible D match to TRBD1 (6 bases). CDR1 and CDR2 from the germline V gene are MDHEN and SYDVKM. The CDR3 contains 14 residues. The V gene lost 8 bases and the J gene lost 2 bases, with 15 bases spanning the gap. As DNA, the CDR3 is TGTGCCAGCTGTCGGGACACTTGGAACTATGGCTACACCTTC. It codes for CASCRDTWNYGYTF.

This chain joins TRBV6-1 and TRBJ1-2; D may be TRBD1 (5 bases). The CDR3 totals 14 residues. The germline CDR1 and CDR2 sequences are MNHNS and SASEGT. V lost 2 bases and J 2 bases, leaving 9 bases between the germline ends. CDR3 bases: TGTGCCAGCAGTGAAAGTCGACAGAACTATGGCTACACCTTC. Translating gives CASSESRQNYGYTF.

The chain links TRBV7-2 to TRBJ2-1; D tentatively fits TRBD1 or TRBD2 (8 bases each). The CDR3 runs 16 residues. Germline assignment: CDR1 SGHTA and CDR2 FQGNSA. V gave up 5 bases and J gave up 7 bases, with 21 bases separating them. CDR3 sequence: CASSPQGAGGRNEQFF. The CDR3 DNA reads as TGTGCCAGCAGCCCCCAGGGGGCGGGAGGTAGGAATGAGCAGTTCTTC. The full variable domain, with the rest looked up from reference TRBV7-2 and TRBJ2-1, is GAGVSQSPSNKVTEKGKDVELRCDPISGHTALYWYRQSLGQGLEFLIYFQGNSAPDKSGLPSDRFSAERTGGSVSTLTIQRTQQEDSAVYLCASSPQGAGGRNEQFFGPGTRLTVL.

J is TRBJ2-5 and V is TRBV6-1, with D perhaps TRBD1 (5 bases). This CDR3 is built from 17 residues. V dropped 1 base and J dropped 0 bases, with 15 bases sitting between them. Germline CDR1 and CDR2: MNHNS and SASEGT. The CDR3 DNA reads TGTGCCAGCAGTGAAGAGGGGCGGTCAACTTACCAAGAGACCCAGTACTTC. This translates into CASSEEGRSTYQETQYF.

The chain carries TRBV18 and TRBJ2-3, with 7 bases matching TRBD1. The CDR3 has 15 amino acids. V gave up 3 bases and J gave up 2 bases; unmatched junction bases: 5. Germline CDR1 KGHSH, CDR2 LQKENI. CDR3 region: CASSPGQGDTDTQYF. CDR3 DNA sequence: TGTGCCAGCTCACCGGGGCAGGGGGACACAGATACGCAGTATTTT.

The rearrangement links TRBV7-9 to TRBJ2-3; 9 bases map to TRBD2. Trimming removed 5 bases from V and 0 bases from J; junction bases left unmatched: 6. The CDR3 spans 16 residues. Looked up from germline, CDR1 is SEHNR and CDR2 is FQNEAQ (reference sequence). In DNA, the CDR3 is TGTGCCAGCAGCCCAACTAGCGGGTCTAGCACAGATACGCAGTATTTT. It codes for CASSPTSGSSTDTQYF.

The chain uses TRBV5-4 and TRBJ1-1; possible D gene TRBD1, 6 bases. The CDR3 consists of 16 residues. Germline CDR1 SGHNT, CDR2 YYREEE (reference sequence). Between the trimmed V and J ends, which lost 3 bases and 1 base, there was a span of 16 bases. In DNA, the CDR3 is TGTGCCAGCAGCTCCCTGAGGGGGATTACGAACACTGAAGCTTTCTTT. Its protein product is CASSSLRGITNTEAFF. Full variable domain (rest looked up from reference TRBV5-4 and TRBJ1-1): ETGVTQSPTHLIKTRGQQVTLRCSSQSGHNTVSWYQQALGQGPQFIFQYYREEENGRGNFPPRFSGLQFPNYSSELNVNALELDDSALYLCASSSLRGITNTEAFFGQGTRLTVV.

The CDR3 reads CASSIWGAGSNQPQHF. The CDR3 coding sequence is TGTGCCAGTAGTATATGGGGGGCCGGGAGCAATCAGCCCCAGCATTTT. The chain couples TRBV19 to TRBJ1-5, with D perhaps matching TRBD1 (6 bases). Germline CDR1 reads LNHDA; CDR2 reads SQIVND (reference sequence). Trimming took off 2 bases at V and 1 base at J, with 12 bases between the two ends. The CDR3 totals 16 residues. Using reference TRBV19 and TRBJ1-5 for the parts outside the CDR3, the full variable domain is DGGITQSPKYLFRKEGQNVTLSCEQNLNHDAMYWYRQDPGQGLRLIYYSQIVNDFQKGDIAEGYSVSREKKESFPLTVTSAQKNPTAFYLCASSIWGAGSNQPQHFGDGTRLSIL.

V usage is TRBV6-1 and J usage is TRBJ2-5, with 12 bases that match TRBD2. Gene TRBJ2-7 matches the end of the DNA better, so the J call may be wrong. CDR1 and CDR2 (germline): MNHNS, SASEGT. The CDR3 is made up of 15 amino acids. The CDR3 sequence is CASRATSGSSYEQYF. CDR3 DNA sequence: TGTGCCAGCAGGGCGACTAGCGGGAGCTCCTACGAGCAGTACTTC.

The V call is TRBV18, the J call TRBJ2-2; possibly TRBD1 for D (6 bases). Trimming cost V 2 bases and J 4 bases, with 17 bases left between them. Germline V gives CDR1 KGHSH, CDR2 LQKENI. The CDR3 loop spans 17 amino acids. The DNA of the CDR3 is TGTGCCAGCTCACCAAGGTTTTCAGGGGTTGTCACCGGGGAGCTGTTTTTT. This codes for CASSPRFSGVVTGELFF.

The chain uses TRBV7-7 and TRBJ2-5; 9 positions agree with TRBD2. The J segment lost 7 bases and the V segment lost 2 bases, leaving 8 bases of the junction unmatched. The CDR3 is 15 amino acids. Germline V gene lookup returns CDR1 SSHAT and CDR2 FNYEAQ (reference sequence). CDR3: CASSLSAGGLGTQYF. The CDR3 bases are TGTGCCAGCAGCTTATCAGCGGGGGGTCTGGGGACCCAGTACTTC. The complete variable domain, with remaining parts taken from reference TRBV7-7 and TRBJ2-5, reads GAGVSQSPRYKVTKRGQDVTLRCDPISSHATLYWYQQALGQGPEFLTYFNYEAQPDKSGLPSDRFSAERPEGSISTLTIQRTEQRDSAMYRCASSLSAGGLGTQYFGPGTRLLVL.

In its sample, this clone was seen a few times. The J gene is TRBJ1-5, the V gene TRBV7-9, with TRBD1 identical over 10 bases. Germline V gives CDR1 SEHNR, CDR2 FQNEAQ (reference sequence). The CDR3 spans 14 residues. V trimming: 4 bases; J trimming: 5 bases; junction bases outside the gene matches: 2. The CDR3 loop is CASSSTGGYQPQHF. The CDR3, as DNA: TGTGCCAGCAGCTCGACAGGGGGCTATCAGCCCCAGCATTTT. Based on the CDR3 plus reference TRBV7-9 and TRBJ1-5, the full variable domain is DTGVSQNPRHKITKRGQNVTFRCDPISEHNRLYWYRQTLGQGPEFLTYFQNEAQLEKSRLLSDRFSAERPKGSFSTLEIQRTEQGDSAMYLCASSSTGGYQPQHFGDGTRLSIL.

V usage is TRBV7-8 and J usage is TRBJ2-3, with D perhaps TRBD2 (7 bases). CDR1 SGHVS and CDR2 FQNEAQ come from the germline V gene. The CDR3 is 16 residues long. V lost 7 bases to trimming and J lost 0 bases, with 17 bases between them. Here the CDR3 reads CASIRRGGPSTDTQYF. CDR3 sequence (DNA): TGTGCCAGCATTCGACGCGGGGGCCCAAGCACAGATACGCAGTATTTT. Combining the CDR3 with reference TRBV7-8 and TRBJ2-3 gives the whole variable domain GAGVSQSPRYKVAKRGQDVALRCDPISGHVSLFWYQQALGQGPEFLTYFQNEAQLDKSGLPSDRFFAERPEGSVSTLKIQRTQQEDSAVYLCASIRRGGPSTDTQYFGPGTRLTVL.

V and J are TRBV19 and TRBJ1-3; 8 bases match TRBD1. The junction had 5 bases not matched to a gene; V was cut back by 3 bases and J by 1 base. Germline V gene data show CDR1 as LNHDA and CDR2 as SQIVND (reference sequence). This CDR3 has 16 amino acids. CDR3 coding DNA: TGTGCCAGTAGTATGGCCAACAGGGGGTCTGGAAACACCATATATTTT. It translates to CASSMANRGSGNTIYF. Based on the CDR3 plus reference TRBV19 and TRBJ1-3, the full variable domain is DGGITQSPKYLFRKEGQNVTLSCEQNLNHDAMYWYRQDPGQGLRLIYYSQIVNDFQKGDIAEGYSVSREKKESFPLTVTSAQKNPTAFYLCASSMANRGSGNTIYFGEGSWLTVV.

As DNA, the CDR3 is TGTGCCATCAGTGAGATGGCAAATACGCAGTATTTT. It translates to CAISEMANTQYF. The rearrangement uses TRBV10-3 and TRBJ2-3; no clear D. Per germline, CDR1 ENHRY and CDR2 SYGVKD. The V and J ends lost 2 bases and 7 bases respectively, with 7 bases between them. The CDR3 is made up of 12 amino acids.

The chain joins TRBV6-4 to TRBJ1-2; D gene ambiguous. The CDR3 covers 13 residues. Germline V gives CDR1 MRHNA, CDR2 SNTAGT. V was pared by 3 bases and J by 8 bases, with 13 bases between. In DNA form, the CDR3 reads TGTGCCAGCAGTGAAAAAGCAGGTGTCGGCTACACCTTC. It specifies CASSEKAGVGYTF.

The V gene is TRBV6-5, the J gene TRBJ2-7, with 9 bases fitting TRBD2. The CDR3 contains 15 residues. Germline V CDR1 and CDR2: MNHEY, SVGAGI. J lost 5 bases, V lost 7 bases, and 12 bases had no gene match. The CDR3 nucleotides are TGTGCCAGCAAGGGGGCTAGCGGGACGTTCGACGAGCAGTACTTC. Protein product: CASKGASGTFDEQYF.